Each of the 21 T cell receptor beta chains below was sequenced from the same sample in a study of vaccination and CD4 T cells after COVID-19. Cultured CD4+ T cell DNA underwent sequencing with the Oncomine TCR Beta short-read assay. TCRdb reprocessed the PCR reads with MiXCR, giving one entry per CDR3 protein. This sample carries 12,000 or so distinct CDR3 sequences, approximately 60% of them seen once, and the ten largest clones take less than 9.5%. These receptors have no known antigen. Treatment specified: roughly 10-day PBMC culture with coronavirus spike peptide pools or control peptides (ViraFEST assay). The sequencing input was CD4+ T cells from blood, cultured in vitro. Receptor source: a human donor who had recovered from COVID-19.

The rearrangement joins TRBV7-2 to TRBJ2-3; 8 nucleotides agree with TRBD2. The CDR3 totals 16 residues. Per germline, CDR1 SGHTA and CDR2 FQGNSA. The junction had 12 bases not matched to a gene; V was cut back by 5 bases and J by 5 bases. The CDR3 reads CASSGYSGAGKDTQYF. In DNA, the CDR3 is TGTGCCAGCAGCGGATATAGCGGGGCGGGGAAAGATACGCAGTATTTT.

The genes are TRBV28 and TRBJ2-3; 8 bases fit TRBD1. The V gene's germline CDR1 is MDHEN and CDR2 SYDVKM. Trimming removed 6 bases from V and 0 bases from J; junction bases left unmatched: 5. There are 15 residues in the CDR3. CDR3 sequence (DNA): TGTGCCAGCAGATTGACAGGGGTCAGCACAGATACGCAGTATTTT. This codes for CASRLTGVSTDTQYF.

A note on this clonotype: At one end the junction does not follow the germline gene, possibly because of a read error. The genes are TRBV27 and TRBJ2-2, with 10 bases fitting TRBD2. Looked up from germline, CDR1 is MNHEY and CDR2 is SMNVEV (reference sequence). The length of the CDR3 is 16 residues. CDR3 in amino acids: CAGSRNSGRRTGELFF. The CDR3, as DNA: TGTGCCGGCAGTCGAAATAGCGGGAGGCGCACCGGGGAGCTGTTTTTT.

The chain links TRBV15 to TRBJ2-1; 8 positions match TRBD2. CDR1 LNHNV and CDR2 YYDKDF come from the germline V gene (reference sequence). The V segment lost 2 bases and the J segment 0 bases; nucleotides outside the gene matches: 15. This CDR3 comprises 20 residues. CDR3: CATSRWGTSLSKSSYNEQFF. The CDR3 region has the DNA TGTGCCACCAGCAGATGGGGGACTAGTTTGTCCAAGAGCTCCTACAATGAGCAGTTCTTC.

This sequence joins TRBV7-9 and TRBJ1-5; perhaps TRBD1 as D (5 bases). Per germline, CDR1 SEHNR and CDR2 FQNEAQ (reference sequence). V lost 5 bases, J lost 4 bases, and 15 bases lay in between. This CDR3 spans 15 amino acids. The DNA for the CDR3 is TGTGCCAGCAGCCCAACCGAGGGGCAGAATCAGCCCCAGCATTTT. As protein: CASSPTEGQNQPQHF.

V usage is TRBV11-2 and J usage is TRBJ1-6; 8 nucleotides match TRBD1. Germline-derived CDR1 and CDR2 are SGHAT and FQNNGV. This CDR3 region has 16 residues. Trimming at V came to 1 base and at J to 6 bases, leaving 5 bases not matched to a gene. The chain's CDR3 is CASSLGPGQANSPLHF. CDR3 in DNA: TGTGCCAGCAGCTTAGGACCGGGACAGGCTAATTCACCCCTCCACTTT.

The V gene is TRBV18, the J gene TRBJ2-5; D may match TRBD1 or TRBD2 (5 bases each). The CDR3 length is 13 residues. Trimming removed 1 base at V and 4 bases at J, with 7 bases between. Germline lookup yields CDR1 KGHSH and CDR2 LQKENI. The chain's CDR3 is CASSPQGTETQYF. CDR3 in DNA: TGTGCCAGCTCACCACAGGGGACAGAGACCCAGTACTTC.

The chain links TRBV20-1 to TRBJ2-2, with 7 bases fitting TRBD1. The V gene end was trimmed by 5 bases and the J gene end by 3 bases; junction bases not matched to a gene: 6. This CDR3 has 14 residues. From germline, CDR1 is DFQATT and CDR2 SNEGSKA (reference sequence). The CDR3 region has the DNA TGCAGTGCTGCCTGGGACAGCTACACCGGGGAGCTGTTTTTT. Amino acid sequence: CSAAWDSYTGELFF.

This sequence joins TRBV7-2 and TRBJ2-1; 8 bases agree with TRBD1. V lost 2 bases, J lost 5 bases, and 8 bases stayed unmatched. The CDR3 extends over 16 amino acids. CDR1 SGHTA and CDR2 FQGNSA come from the germline V gene. CDR3 in amino acids: CASSLRQGAADNEQFF. The CDR3 DNA follows: TGTGCCAGCAGCTTAAGGCAGGGGGCGGCTGACAATGAGCAGTTCTTC.

The rearrangement uses TRBV19 and TRBJ1-5, with TRBD1 identical over 8 bases. Germline V CDR1 and CDR2: LNHDA, SQIVND (reference sequence). The CDR3 contains 16 residues. After removal of 3 bases from V and 2 bases from J, the junction contained 6 bases not matched to a gene. CDR3 in amino acids: CASSITDRAGNQPQHF. CDR3 sequence (DNA): TGTGCCAGTAGTATTACGGACAGGGCGGGCAATCAGCCCCAGCATTTT.

This sequence joins TRBV14 and TRBJ2-3, with D possibly TRBD2 on 5 matching bases. V was shortened by 2 bases and J by 11 bases, with 8 bases between the two germline ends. Germline V gene sequence: CDR1 SGHDN, CDR2 FVKESK. CDR3 size: 11 residues. The CDR3 region is CASSQSGKQYF. The CDR3, as DNA: TGTGCCAGCAGCCAATCCGGGAAGCAGTATTTT. The full variable domain, in which reference TRBV14 and TRBJ2-3 provide the parts outside the CDR3, is EAGVTQFPSHSVIEKGQTVTLRCDPISGHDNLYWYRRVMGKEIKFLLHFVKESKQDESGMPNNRFLAERTGGTYSTLKVQPAELEDSGVYFCASSQSGKQYFGPGTRLTVL.

V usage is TRBV12-3 or TRBV12-4 and J usage is TRBJ1-5, with unresolved D. Trimming shortened V by 7 bases and J by 7 bases, and 17 bases separated the two germline ends. CDR3 length: 14 residues. CDR3: CASKPSGGSQPQHF. The CDR3 coding sequence is TGTGCCAGCAAACCTTCGGGAGGATCACAGCCCCAGCATTTT.

This rearrangement joins TRBV12-3 or TRBV12-4 to TRBJ2-7; TRBD1 might be the D (5 bases). V lost 7 bases, J lost 6 bases, and 22 bases lay in between. This CDR3 is 15 amino acids long. The CDR3 loop reads CASTRGSGWVGEQYF. CDR3 nucleotides: TGTGCCAGCACCAGAGGTTCAGGGTGGGTCGGCGAGCAGTACTTC.

The chain employs TRBV15 and TRBJ1-5, with D possibly matching TRBD1 (6 bases). The CDR3 sequence is 18 residues long. Germline V CDR1 and CDR2: LNHNV, YYDKDF (reference sequence). The germline V and J ends were trimmed by 5 bases and 1 base, with 21 bases remaining between them. The CDR3 is CATSPRRGGRASNQPQHF. CDR3 nucleotide sequence: TGTGCCACCAGCCCTCGTAGAGGGGGTAGAGCGAGCAATCAGCCCCAGCATTTT.

This CDR3 is CSAVSHGNQPQHF. DNA of the CDR3: TGCAGTGCCGTTTCACACGGTAATCAGCCCCAGCATTTT. This chain joins TRBV20-1 and TRBJ1-5; D unresolved. CDR1 is DFQATT and CDR2 is SNEGSKA in the germline V gene (reference sequence). The CDR3 length is 13 residues. V lost 6 bases and J lost 4, with 13 bases in between.

Within the sample, this clonotype is medium-sized. This chain connects TRBV7-2 to TRBJ1-5, with D unresolved. CDR3 length equals 15 residues. The ends were cut back, 3 bases at V and 0 bases at J, with 9 bases in the middle. The germline V gene encodes CDR1 SGHTA and CDR2 FQGNSA. CDR3 nucleotide sequence: TGTGCCAGCAGCTTGAGGGCCTATAGCAATCAGCCCCAGCATTTT. It yields the protein CASSLRAYSNQPQHF.

The rearrangement links TRBV6-1 to TRBJ1-1; D is uncertain. Germline lookup yields CDR1 MNHNS and CDR2 SASEGT. The CDR3 runs 14 residues. Between the trimmed V and J ends, which lost 1 base and 7 bases, there was a span of 13 bases. The CDR3 region has the DNA TGTGCCAGCAGTGAAGGATGGAGCAGAGGTGAAGCTTTCTTT. Amino acid sequence: CASSEGWSRGEAFF.

This clonotype came up a few times. The CDR3 does not end in the conserved phenylalanine or tryptophan, so this is likely a read error. The gene calls are TRBV6-1 and TRBJ1-1; D remains unclear. CDR1 is MNHNS and CDR2 is SASEGT in the germline V gene. Trimming took 4 bases from V and 6 from J, leaving 15 bases between them. This CDR3 contains 14 residues. The CDR3 loop is CASSGGLVVSEAFL. The CDR3, as DNA: TGTGCCAGCAGTGGAGGGTTAGTGGTTTCTGAAGCTTTCTTA.

The V and J genes are TRBV20-1 and TRBJ2-6, with D tentatively TRBD2 (5 bases). The length of the CDR3 is 14 residues. Germline V lookup: CDR1 DFQATT, CDR2 SNEGSKA (reference sequence). V lost 4 bases to trimming and J lost 2 bases, with 9 bases between them. The chain's CDR3 is CSATGVPGANVLTF. In nucleotides, the CDR3 is TGCAGTGCTACCGGGGTTCCTGGGGCCAACGTCCTGACTTTC.

The rearrangement joins TRBV6-5 to TRBJ1-6; D may be TRBD1 (5 bases). The CDR3 extends over 18 amino acids. Trimming stripped 0 bases from V and 0 bases from J, with 12 bases between. Looked up from germline, CDR1 is MNHEY and CDR2 is SVGAGI. CDR3 coding DNA: TGTGCCAGCAGTTACTCGAATCCAGGGAGCTCCTATAATTCACCCCTCCACTTT. It specifies CASSYSNPGSSYNSPLHF.

The rearrangement links TRBV11-3 to TRBJ2-1, with a possible D match to TRBD1 (5 bases). This CDR3 has 16 amino acids. Germline CDR1 and CDR2: SGHNT and YENEEA. V was cut by 5 bases and J by 0 bases, with 14 bases left in between. CDR3 DNA sequence: TGTGCCAGCAGCCGTGCAACAGGTTACTCCTACAATGAGCAGTTCTTC. Translating gives CASSRATGYSYNEQFF.